A single sample gave rise to the 23 T cell receptor beta chains below, sequenced in a study of radiotherapy plus CTLA-4 blockade in lung cancer. The data were produced by immunoSEQ multiplex PCR, yet TCRdb's version contains in-frame clones alone and is incomplete. The table records 45,000 to 55,000 clones, roughly four fifths of them present only once. Sample: peripheral blood, taken from a patient treated with radiotherapy plus ipilimumab. These TCRs come from a human donor with non-small cell lung cancer who had stable disease on radiotherapy plus ipilimumab.

The V and J genes are TRBV6-4 and TRBJ1-1; 7 nucleotides match TRBD1. Trimming took 5 bases from V and 1 from J; bases not matched to a gene: 4. This CDR3 is 14 amino acids long. Germline lookup yields CDR1 MRHNA and CDR2 SNTAGT. In DNA form, the CDR3 reads TGTGCCAGCAGTATTGACAGGGCGAACACTGAAGCTTTCTTT. Translation gives CASSIDRANTEAFF.

V gene TRBV6-1 combines with J gene TRBJ2-7, with D maybe TRBD2 (5 bases). The germline V gene encodes CDR1 MNHNS and CDR2 SASEGT. Trimming removed 2 bases at V and 3 bases at J, with 14 bases between. The CDR3 consists of 15 residues. This chain's CDR3 is CASSETPGGLYEQYF. Written as DNA, the CDR3 is TGTGCCAGCAGTGAAACTCCGGGTGGACTCTACGAGCAGTACTTC.

This chain links TRBV28 with TRBJ2-2; D not certain. The length of the CDR3 is 14 residues. Germline V gene sequence: CDR1 MDHEN, CDR2 SYDVKM. V was clipped by 5 bases and J by 0 bases, with 7 bases between them. CDR3 loop: CASSMAANTGELFF. DNA for the CDR3: TGTGCCAGCAGTATGGCTGCGAACACCGGGGAGCTGTTTTTT.

This clone was found once. The CDR3 DNA is TGTGCCAGCAGCTTTGGACAGGGCGGCGAGCAGTACGTC. This translates into CASSFGQGGEQYV. The V gene is TRBV5-6, the J gene TRBJ2-7; TRBD1 aligns across 8 bases. The CDR3 is 13 amino acids. The V gene end was trimmed by 2 bases and the J gene end by 6 bases; junction bases not matched to a gene: 4. Germline lookup yields CDR1 SGHDT and CDR2 YYEEEE.

The genes are TRBV30 and TRBJ2-5; D call uncertain. The CDR3 totals 15 residues. Trimming stripped 2 bases from V and 5 bases from J, with 18 bases between. Per germline, CDR1 GTSNPN and CDR2 SVGIG (reference sequence). CDR3 protein: CAWSTLQRVLETQYF. CDR3 sequence (DNA): TGTGCCTGGAGTACCCTTCAAAGGGTTCTGGAGACCCAGTACTTC.

V is TRBV29-1 and J is TRBJ1-2, with D possibly TRBD1 on 5 matching bases. Trimming cost V 5 bases and J 6 bases, with 16 bases left between them. Germline V gene data show CDR1 as SQVTM and CDR2 as ANQGSEA. This CDR3 spans 13 amino acids. DNA of the CDR3: TGCAGCGTTCGCCCTGGGACTTTGGATGGCTACACCTTC. This gives the protein CSVRPGTLDGYTF.

This clone has a handful of counts. The chain links TRBV27 to TRBJ2-5; D is ambiguous. The end of the DNA aligns better with TRBJ2-7, so the J call may be wrong. The CDR3 totals 13 residues. Germline V lookup: CDR1 MNHEY, CDR2 SMNVEV (reference sequence). The CDR3 bases are TGTGCCAGCAGTTTACTTAGCACCTACGAGCAGTACTTC. Translating it yields CASSLLSTYEQYF.

The genes are TRBV5-1 and TRBJ2-7, with TRBD1 matching over 8 bases. Germline V CDR1 and CDR2: SGHRS, YFSETQ. This CDR3 is built from 18 residues. V was clipped by 1 base and J by 2 bases; unmatched bases: 14. The CDR3 loop is CASSLNIMGQAPPYEQYF. The CDR3, as DNA: TGCGCCAGCAGCTTGAATATCATGGGACAGGCGCCCCCCTACGAGCAGTACTTC.

The rearrangement joins TRBV7-8 to TRBJ2-6; perhaps TRBD2 as D (5 bases). Germline values: CDR1 SGHVS, CDR2 FQNEAQ. Trimming took off 2 bases at V and 2 bases at J, with 16 bases between the two ends. CDR3 length equals 18 residues. The CDR3 sequence is CASSLIREGSTGANVLTF. CDR3 bases: TGTGCCAGCAGCTTAATCCGTGAGGGATCTACTGGGGCCAACGTCCTGACTTTC.

The gene calls are TRBV10-2 and TRBJ1-3; no definite D call. V lost 0 bases, J lost 4 bases, and 4 bases lay in between. Germline CDR1 reads WSHSY; CDR2 reads SAAADI. The CDR3 has 13 amino acids. CDR3 region: CASSESGGNTIYF. The CDR3 DNA follows: TGCGCCAGCAGTGAGTCGGGGGGAAACACCATATATTTT.

The chain couples TRBV7-2 to TRBJ1-5; possibly TRBD1 for D (6 bases). Germline CDR1 and CDR2: SGHTA and FQGNSA. Trimming pared 5 bases from V and 7 bases from J, leaving 15 bases between. The length of the CDR3 is 14 residues. The CDR3 loop reads CASSPKTGHQPQHF. CDR3 sequence (DNA): TGTGCCAGCAGCCCTAAGACAGGCCACCAGCCCCAGCATTTT.

The rearrangement links TRBV5-4 to TRBJ1-2; D is uncertain. In germline, CDR1 is SGHNT, CDR2 YYREEE (reference sequence). V gave up 1 base and J gave up 8 bases, with 24 bases separating them. The length of the CDR3 is 17 residues. In DNA form, the CDR3 reads TGTGCCAGCAGCTTGCGTCAAGGTTCCGGTGTATTTCGAGGCTACACCTTC. This translates into CASSLRQGSGVFRGYTF.

This chain connects TRBV7-9 to TRBJ2-3; TRBD1 matches 12 bases. This CDR3 region has 19 residues. The germline V gene has CDR1 SEHNR and CDR2 FQNEAQ (reference sequence). V was clipped by 2 bases and J by 4 bases; unmatched bases: 13. CDR3 residues: CASSLSPGTGGTFADTQYF. The CDR3 DNA reads as TGTGCCAGCAGCTTAAGCCCAGGGACAGGGGGCACCTTCGCAGATACGCAGTATTTT.

V gene TRBV7-8 combines with J gene TRBJ1-4; 9 nucleotides align to TRBD1. The CDR3 has 15 amino acids. CDR1 is SGHVS and CDR2 is FQNEAQ in the germline V gene. Trimming at V came to 0 bases and at J to 8 bases, leaving 4 bases not matched to a gene. In DNA, the CDR3 is TGTGCCAGCAGCTTAGCACAGGGGGCGAGCGAAAAACTGTTTTTT. This translates into CASSLAQGASEKLFF. The full variable domain, rest sourced from reference TRBV7-8 and TRBJ1-4, is GAGVSQSPRYKVAKRGQDVALRCDPISGHVSLFWYQQALGQGPEFLTYFQNEAQLDKSGLPSDRFFAERPEGSVSTLKIQRTQQEDSAVYLCASSLAQGASEKLFFGSGTQLSVL.

This clone was detected a few times. This chain links TRBV12-5 with TRBJ1-2, with 7 nucleotides matching TRBD1. In germline, CDR1 is LGHNT, CDR2 FRNRAP. Trimming cost V 5 bases and J 3 bases; bases outside gene matches: 6. The CDR3 runs to 14 residues. This CDR3 reads CASGITGTDYGYTF. The DNA of the CDR3 is TGTGCTAGTGGTATCACCGGGACAGACTATGGCTACACCTTC.

As concerns this clone: The sample holds other DNA sequences that translate to the same CDR3. The CDR3 bases are TGCGCCAGCAGCTCGAATGCGGACACTGAAGCTTTCTTT. Translated: CASSSNADTEAFF. V usage is TRBV5-1 and J usage is TRBJ1-1, with no clear D. V shed 3 bases and J shed 3 bases, with 9 bases lying between them. The CDR3 sequence is 13 residues long. The germline V gene encodes CDR1 SGHRS and CDR2 YFSETQ.

The V call is TRBV9, the J call TRBJ2-6; TRBD1 matches 8 bases. Germline V gene data show CDR1 as SGDLS and CDR2 as YYNGEE. Germline trimming cut 4 bases from V and 2 bases from J; bases unmatched to any gene: 5. This CDR3 has 16 residues. CDR3 nucleotide sequence: TGTGCCAGCAGCCGCGGGACAGGAGCTGGGGCCAACGTCCTGACTTTC. Its protein is CASSRGTGAGANVLTF.

This clone was observed a few times. The chain couples TRBV7-8 to TRBJ2-5; 11 bases are a match to TRBD2. V lost 7 bases, J lost 3 bases, and 7 bases stayed unmatched. Germline values: CDR1 SGHVS, CDR2 FQNEAQ. The CDR3 length is 15 residues. The CDR3 DNA is TGTGCCAGCACCAAGGCGGGACTAGCGGAAGAGACCCAGTACTTC. Encoded protein: CASTKAGLAEETQYF.

This chain connects TRBV25-1 to TRBJ2-5, with a possible D match to TRBD2 (5 bases). The V and J ends lost 3 bases and 5 bases respectively, with 22 bases between them. This CDR3 contains 17 residues. From germline, CDR1 is MGHDK and CDR2 SYGVNS. CDR3 in amino acids: CASSDRFGRADGETQYF. In nucleotides, the CDR3 is TGTGCCAGCAGTGATCGTTTCGGGCGGGCTGACGGTGAGACCCAGTACTTC.

The chain recombines TRBV19 with TRBJ2-7; 7 bases line up with TRBD1. Trimming removed 4 bases from V and 2 bases from J; junction bases left unmatched: 5. CDR3 length: 14 amino acids. CDR1 LNHDA and CDR2 SQIVND come from the germline V gene (reference sequence). The CDR3 DNA sequence: TGTGCCAGTAGTACCGCCGGGACAGCCTACGAGCAGTACGTC. Residues: CASSTAGTAYEQYV.

The gene calls are TRBV18 and TRBJ1-4; D uncertain. V was trimmed by 3 bases and J by 8 bases, leaving 16 bases between them. CDR1 and CDR2 (germline): KGHSH, LQKENI. The CDR3 is 15 residues long. CDR3 nucleotide sequence: TGTGCCAGCTCACCCTTTCAGGAAACGGCAGAAAAACTGTTTTTT. This sequence encodes CASSPFQETAEKLFF.

CDR3 sequence reads: CASSLAQGGETEAFF. The CDR3, as DNA: TGTGCCAGCAGCTTAGCTCAGGGGGGCGAAACTGAAGCTTTCTTT. The rearrangement links TRBV7-6 to TRBJ1-1; 7 nucleotides line up with TRBD1. The junction had 6 bases not matched to a gene; V was cut back by 0 bases and J by 5 bases. Germline CDR1 reads SGHVS; CDR2 reads FNYEAQ. The CDR3 is 15 residues long. Combining the CDR3 with reference TRBV7-6 and TRBJ1-1 gives the whole variable domain GAGVSQSPRYKVTKRGQDVALRCDPISGHVSLYWYRQALGQGPEFLTYFNYEAQQDKSGLPNDRFSAERPEGSISTLTIQRTEQRDSAMYRCASSLAQGGETEAFFGQGTRLTVV.

This chain uses TRBV29-1 with TRBJ1-5, with 8 nucleotides matching TRBD1. Germline CDR1 SQVTM, CDR2 ANQGSEA. This CDR3 has 12 amino acids. CDR3 DNA: TGCGCGGCAGGGGGCAAGGATCAGCCCCAGCATTTT. Amino acids: CAAGGKDQPQHF.